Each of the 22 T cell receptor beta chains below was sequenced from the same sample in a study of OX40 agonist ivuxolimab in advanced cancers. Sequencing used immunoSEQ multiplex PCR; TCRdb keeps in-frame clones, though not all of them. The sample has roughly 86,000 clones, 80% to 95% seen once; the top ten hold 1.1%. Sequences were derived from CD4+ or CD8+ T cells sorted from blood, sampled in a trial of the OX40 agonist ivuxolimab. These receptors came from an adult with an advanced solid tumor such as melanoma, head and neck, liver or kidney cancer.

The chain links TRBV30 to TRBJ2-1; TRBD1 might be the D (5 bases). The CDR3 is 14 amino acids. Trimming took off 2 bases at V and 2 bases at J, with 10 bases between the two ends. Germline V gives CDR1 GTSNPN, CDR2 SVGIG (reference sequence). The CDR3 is CAWSKGQTYNEQFF. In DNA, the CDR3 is TGTGCCTGGAGTAAGGGGCAAACCTACAATGAGCAGTTCTTC.

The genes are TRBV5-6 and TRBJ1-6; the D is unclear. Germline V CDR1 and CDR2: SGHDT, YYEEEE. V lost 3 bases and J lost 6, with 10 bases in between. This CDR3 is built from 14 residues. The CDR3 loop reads CASSSRRSNSPLHF. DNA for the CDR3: TGTGCCAGCAGCTCCCGACGGAGTAATTCACCCCTCCACTTT.

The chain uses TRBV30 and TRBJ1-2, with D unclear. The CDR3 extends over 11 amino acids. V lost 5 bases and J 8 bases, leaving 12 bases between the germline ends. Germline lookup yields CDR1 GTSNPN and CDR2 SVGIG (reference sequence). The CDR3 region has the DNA TGTGCCTGGTGGGTCGCCCACGGCTACACCTTC. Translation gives CAWWVAHGYTF.

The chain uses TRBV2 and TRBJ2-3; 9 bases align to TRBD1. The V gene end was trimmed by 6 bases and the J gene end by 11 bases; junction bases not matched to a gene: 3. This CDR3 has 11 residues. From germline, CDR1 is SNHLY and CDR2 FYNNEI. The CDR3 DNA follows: TGTGCCAGCAGACCGGACAGGGGGCAGTATTTT. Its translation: CASRPDRGQYF. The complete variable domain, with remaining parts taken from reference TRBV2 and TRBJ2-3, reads EPEVTQTPSHQVTQMGQEVILRCVPISNHLYFYWYRQILGQKVEFLVSFYNNEISEKSEIFDDQFSVERPDGSNFTLKIRSTKLEDSAMYFCASRPDRGQYFGPGTRLTVL.

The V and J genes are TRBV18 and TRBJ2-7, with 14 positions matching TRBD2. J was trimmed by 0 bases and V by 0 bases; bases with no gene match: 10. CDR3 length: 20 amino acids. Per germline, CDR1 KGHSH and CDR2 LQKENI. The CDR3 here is CASSPPGLAGGLPSSYEQYF. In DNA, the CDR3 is TGTGCCAGCTCACCACCCGGACTAGCGGGAGGTCTACCTAGCTCCTACGAGCAGTACTTC.

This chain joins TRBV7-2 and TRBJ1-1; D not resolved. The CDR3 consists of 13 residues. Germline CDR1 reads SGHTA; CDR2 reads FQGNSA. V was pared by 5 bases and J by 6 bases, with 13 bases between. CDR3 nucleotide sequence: TGTGCCAGCAGCGCTCAGTCCACAGCTGAAGCTTTCTTT. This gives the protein CASSAQSTAEAFF. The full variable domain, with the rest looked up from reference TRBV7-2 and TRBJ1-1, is GAGVSQSPSNKVTEKGKDVELRCDPISGHTALYWYRQSLGQGLEFLIYFQGNSAPDKSGLPSDRFSAERTGGSVSTLTIQRTQQEDSAVYLCASSAQSTAEAFFGQGTRLTVV.

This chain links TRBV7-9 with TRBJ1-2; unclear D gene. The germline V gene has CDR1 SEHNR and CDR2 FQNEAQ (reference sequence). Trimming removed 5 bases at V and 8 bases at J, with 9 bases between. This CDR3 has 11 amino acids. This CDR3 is CASSPQRGYTF. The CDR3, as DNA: TGTGCCAGCAGCCCGCAACGAGGCTACACCTTC.

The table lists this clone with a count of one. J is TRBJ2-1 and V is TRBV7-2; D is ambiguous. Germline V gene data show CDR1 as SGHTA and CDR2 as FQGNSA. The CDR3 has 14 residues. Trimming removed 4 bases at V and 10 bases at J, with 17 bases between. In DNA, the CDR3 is TGTGCCAGCAGCTACAAGCCAGGTCCCGGAGAGCAGTTCTTC. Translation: CASSYKPGPGEQFF.

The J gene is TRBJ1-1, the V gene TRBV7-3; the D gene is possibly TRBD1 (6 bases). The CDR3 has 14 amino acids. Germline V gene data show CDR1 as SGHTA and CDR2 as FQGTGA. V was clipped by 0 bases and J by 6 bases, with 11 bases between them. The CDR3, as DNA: TGTGCCAGCAGCTTAACGCAGGGGAGGGCTGAAGCTTTCTTT. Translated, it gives CASSLTQGRAEAFF.

The CDR3: CSVEDQLMNTQYF. CDR3 coding DNA: TGCAGCGTTGAGGATCAGCTAATGAATACGCAGTATTTT. This chain links TRBV29-1 with TRBJ2-3; D ambiguous. In germline, CDR1 is SQVTM, CDR2 ANQGSEA. The CDR3 has 13 amino acids. V was trimmed by 3 bases and J by 7 bases, leaving 14 bases between them.

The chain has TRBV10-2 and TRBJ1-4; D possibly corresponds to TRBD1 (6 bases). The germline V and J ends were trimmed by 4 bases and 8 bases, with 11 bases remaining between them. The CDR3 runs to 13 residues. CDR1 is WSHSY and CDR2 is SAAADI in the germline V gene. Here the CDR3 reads CASSARGGEKLFF. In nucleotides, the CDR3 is TGCGCCAGCAGTGCCAGGGGAGGGGAAAAACTGTTTTTT.

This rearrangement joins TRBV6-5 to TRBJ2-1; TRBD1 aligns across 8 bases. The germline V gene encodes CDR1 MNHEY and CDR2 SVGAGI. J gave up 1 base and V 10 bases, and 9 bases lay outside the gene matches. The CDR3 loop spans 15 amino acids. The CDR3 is CATRGQGRSYNEQFF. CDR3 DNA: TGTGCCACCCGAGGACAGGGTAGGTCCTACAATGAGCAGTTCTTC.

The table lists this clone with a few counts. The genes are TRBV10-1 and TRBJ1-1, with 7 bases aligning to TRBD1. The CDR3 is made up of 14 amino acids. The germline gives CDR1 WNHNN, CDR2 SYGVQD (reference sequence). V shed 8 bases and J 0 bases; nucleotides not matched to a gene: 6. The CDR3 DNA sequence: TGCGCCAGCCCGGGACAGTTCATGAACACTGAAGCTTTCTTT. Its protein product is CASPGQFMNTEAFF.

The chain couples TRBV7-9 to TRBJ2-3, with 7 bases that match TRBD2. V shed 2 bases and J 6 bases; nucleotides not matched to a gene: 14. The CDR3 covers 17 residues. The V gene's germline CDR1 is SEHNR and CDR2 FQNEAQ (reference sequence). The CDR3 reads CASSLFPLAEKGDTQYF. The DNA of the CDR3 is TGTGCCAGCAGCTTATTCCCCCTAGCGGAAAAGGGGGATACGCAGTATTTT.

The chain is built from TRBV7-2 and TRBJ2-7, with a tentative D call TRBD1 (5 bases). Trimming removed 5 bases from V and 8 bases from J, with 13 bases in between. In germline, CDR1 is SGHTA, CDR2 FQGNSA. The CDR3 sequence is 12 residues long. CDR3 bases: TGTGCCAGCAGCGTACTACGGACAAAGCAGTACTTC. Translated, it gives CASSVLRTKQYF. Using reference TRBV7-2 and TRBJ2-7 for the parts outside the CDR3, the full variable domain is GAGVSQSPSNKVTEKGKDVELRCDPISGHTALYWYRQSLGQGLEFLIYFQGNSAPDKSGLPSDRFSAERTGGSVSTLTIQRTQQEDSAVYLCASSVLRTKQYFGPGTRLTVT.

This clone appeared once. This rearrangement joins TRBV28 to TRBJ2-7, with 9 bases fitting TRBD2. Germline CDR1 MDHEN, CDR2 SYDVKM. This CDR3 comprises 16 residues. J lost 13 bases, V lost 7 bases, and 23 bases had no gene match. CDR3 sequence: CASTTGGSGRTRRAYF. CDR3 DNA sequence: TGTGCCAGCACCACGGGGGGGAGCGGGAGGACCAGGCGGGCATACTTC.

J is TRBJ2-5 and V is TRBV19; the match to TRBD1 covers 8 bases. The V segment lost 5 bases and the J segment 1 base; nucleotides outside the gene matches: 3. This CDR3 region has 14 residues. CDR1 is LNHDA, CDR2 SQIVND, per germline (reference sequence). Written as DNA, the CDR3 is TGTGCCAGTAGTGTCCAGGGGGCCCAAGAGACCCAGTACTTC. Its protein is CASSVQGAQETQYF.

The CDR3 sequence is CASSPLQGFEQYF. The CDR3 DNA follows: TGTGCCAGCTCACCGCTGCAGGGGTTCGAGCAGTACTTC. The chain joins TRBV18 to TRBJ2-7; weak D call: TRBD1 (6 bases). The CDR3 is made up of 13 amino acids. Germline CDR1 and CDR2: KGHSH and LQKENI. With 3 bases removed from V and 6 bases from J, the gap between germline ends came to 12 bases.

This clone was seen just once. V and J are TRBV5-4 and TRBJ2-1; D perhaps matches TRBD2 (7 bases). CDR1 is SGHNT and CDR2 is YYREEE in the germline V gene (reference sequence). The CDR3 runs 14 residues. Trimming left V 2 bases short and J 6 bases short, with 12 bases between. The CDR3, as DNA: TGTGCCAGCAGCTTCGCGGGGGCCCCCAATGAGCAGTTCTTC. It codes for CASSFAGAPNEQFF.

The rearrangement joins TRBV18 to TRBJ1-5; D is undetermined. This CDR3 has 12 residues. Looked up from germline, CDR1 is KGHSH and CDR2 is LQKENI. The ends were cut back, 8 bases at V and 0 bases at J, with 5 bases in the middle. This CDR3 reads CASKNSNQPQHF. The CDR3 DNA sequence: TGTGCCAGCAAAAATAGCAATCAGCCCCAGCATTTT.

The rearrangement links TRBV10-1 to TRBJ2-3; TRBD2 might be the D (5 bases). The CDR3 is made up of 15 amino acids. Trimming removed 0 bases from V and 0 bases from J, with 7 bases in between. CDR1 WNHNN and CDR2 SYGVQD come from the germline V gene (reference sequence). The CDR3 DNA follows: TGCGCCAGCAGTGAGTCGGGCGGGAGCACAGATACGCAGTATTTT. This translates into CASSESGGSTDTQYF.

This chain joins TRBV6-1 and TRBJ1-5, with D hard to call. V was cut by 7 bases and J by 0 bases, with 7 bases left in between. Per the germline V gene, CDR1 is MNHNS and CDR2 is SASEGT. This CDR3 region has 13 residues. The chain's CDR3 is CASKQDSNQPQHF. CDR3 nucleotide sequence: TGTGCCAGCAAGCAGGATAGCAATCAGCCCCAGCATTTT.